This T cell receptor beta chain is from a study of T-cell reconstitution after alpha-beta-depleted transplantation in children. V lost 5 bases, J lost 7 bases, and 5 bases stayed unmatched. Germline values: CDR1 ENHRY, CDR2 SYGVKD. This CDR3 has 13 amino acids. Preparation of the TCRbeta library used unique molecular identifiers. TCRdb reanalysed the PCR reads using MiXCR and keeps one entry per CDR3 protein. This table holds 490,000 or so distinct CDR3 sequences, roughly an eighth found once. The rearrangement links TRBV10-3 to TRBJ2-4; 7 bases line up with TRBD1. This TCR was sampled from a human donor who donated a stem cell graft to a child with combined immunodeficiency. Sequenced here: PBMCs from the stem cell graft donor, sampled from the stem cell graft. CDR3 nucleotide sequence: TGTGCCATCAGTCAGGGGGAAGAGAACATTCAGTACTTC. Its protein is CAISQGEENIQYF.